The 9 T cell receptor beta chains below all came from one sample that was sequenced in a study of shared clonotypes between healthy human individuals. Clones were sequenced by immunoSEQ multiplex PCR, and TCRdb holds only the in-frame ones, with some missing. Among about 95,000 clones listed, around 67% were seen once. Sequencing input: memory CD8+ T cells sorted from blood. Subset denoted: CD45RO+ cells pooled with CCR7-negative TemRA cells. The origin of the receptors is a man younger than 40 in good health.

The table lists this clone with a few counts. The CDR3: CASSLWDNEQFF. DNA for the CDR3: TGTGCCAGCAGTTTATGGGATAATGAGCAGTTCTTC. The rearrangement links TRBV28 to TRBJ2-1; D not resolved. This CDR3 has 12 residues. Germline V lookup: CDR1 MDHEN, CDR2 SYDVKM. V was clipped by 0 bases and J by 7 bases, with 4 bases between them.

This chain joins TRBV5-4 and TRBJ2-2, with D possibly being TRBD1 or TRBD2 (5 bases each). The CDR3 sequence is 16 residues long. The germline V gene has CDR1 SGHNT and CDR2 YYREEE (reference sequence). Trimming pared 6 bases from V and 3 bases from J, leaving 18 bases between. The CDR3 spells CASNRNVGGYTGELFF. In DNA, the CDR3 is TGTGCCAGCAACCGCAACGTTGGGGGTTACACCGGGGAGCTGTTTTTT.

The chain carries TRBV2 and TRBJ2-2; 12 bases fit TRBD2. The CDR3 covers 14 residues. Unmatched junction bases numbered 3, after V lost 10 bases and J lost 3 bases. Germline CDR1 is SNHLY and CDR2 is FYNNEI. CDR3 DNA: TGTGCCAAGCGGACTAGCGGGGACACCGGGGAGCTGTTTTTT. Protein sequence: CAKRTSGDTGELFF. The variable domain in full, with the rest retrieved from reference TRBV2 and TRBJ2-2, is EPEVTQTPSHQVTQMGQEVILRCVPISNHLYFYWYRQILGQKVEFLVSFYNNEISEKSEIFDDQFSVERPDGSNFTLKIRSTKLEDSAMYFCAKRTSGDTGELFFGEGSRLTVL.

The chain carries TRBV28 and TRBJ1-3; tentatively, D is TRBD1 (5 bases). Germline V gives CDR1 MDHEN, CDR2 SYDVKM. The CDR3 extends over 15 amino acids. Trimming cost V 2 bases and J 3 bases, with 11 bases left between them. The CDR3 protein is CASSLLGEGGNTIYF. DNA of the CDR3: TGTGCCAGCAGTTTACTGGGGGAAGGTGGAAACACCATATATTTT.

V is TRBV28 and J is TRBJ2-3; D unclear. Germline CDR1 and CDR2: MDHEN and SYDVKM. This CDR3 spans 16 amino acids. Trimming stripped 3 bases from V and 2 bases from J, with 15 bases between. The CDR3 DNA sequence: TGTGCCAGCAGTTTGTGGCGAACCTCTTTCACAGATACGCAGTATTTT. The encoded protein is CASSLWRTSFTDTQYF.

For this clone: Other DNA sequences in this specimen translate into the identical CDR3. This chain links TRBV29-1 with TRBJ2-1, with 12 bases identical to TRBD2. CDR1 SQVTM and CDR2 ANQGSEA come from the germline V gene. Trimming removed 1 base from V and 9 bases from J; junction bases left unmatched: 4. The CDR3 consists of 14 residues. The CDR3 coding sequence is TGCAGCGTTGAAGGACTAGCGGGAGAAGGTGAGCAGTTCTTC. Translation gives CSVEGLAGEGEQFF.

V usage is TRBV10-1 and J usage is TRBJ2-1; D perhaps matches TRBD2 (6 bases). V was trimmed by 8 bases and J by 5 bases, leaving 13 bases between them. The germline V gene has CDR1 WNHNN and CDR2 SYGVQD (reference sequence). This CDR3 is 13 amino acids long. CDR3 nucleotide sequence: TGCGCCAGCGCTGGACCGGGAGACAATGAGCAGTTCTTC. Its protein is CASAGPGDNEQFF.

V and J are TRBV28 and TRBJ1-1; 9 bases fit TRBD1. The CDR3 spans 15 residues. Per the germline V gene, CDR1 is MDHEN and CDR2 is SYDVKM. V shed 6 bases and J 7 bases; nucleotides not matched to a gene: 12. The CDR3 DNA reads TGTGCCAGCAGCTCCCTTACGGACAGGGGTATTGAAGCTTTCTTT. Translated, it gives CASSSLTDRGIEAFF. The full variable domain, its missing parts supplied by reference TRBV28 and TRBJ1-1, is DVKVTQSSRYLVKRTGEKVFLECVQDMDHENMFWYRQDPGLGLRLIYFSYDVKMKEKGDIPEGYSVSREKKERFSLILESASTNQTSMYLCASSSLTDRGIEAFFGQGTRLTVV.

The CDR3 DNA sequence: TGTGCCAGCAGCACCGGACACGGGGGAGGTGAAGCTTTCTTT. It codes for CASSTGHGGGEAFF. V usage is TRBV9 and J usage is TRBJ1-1; a possible D gene is TRBD1 (5 bases). Deletions cut 4 bases from V and 7 bases from J, with 17 bases between. This CDR3 spans 14 amino acids. Germline lookup yields CDR1 SGDLS and CDR2 YYNGEE.